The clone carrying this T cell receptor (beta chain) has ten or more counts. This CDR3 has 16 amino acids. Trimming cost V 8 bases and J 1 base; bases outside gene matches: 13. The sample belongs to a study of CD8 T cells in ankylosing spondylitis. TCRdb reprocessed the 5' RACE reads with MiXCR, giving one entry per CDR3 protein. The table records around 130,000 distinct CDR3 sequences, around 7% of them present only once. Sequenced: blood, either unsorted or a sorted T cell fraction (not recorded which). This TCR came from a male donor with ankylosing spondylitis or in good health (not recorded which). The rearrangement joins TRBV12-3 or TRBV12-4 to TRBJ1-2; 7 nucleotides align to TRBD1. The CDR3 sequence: CASVGQDREINYGYTF. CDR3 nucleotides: TGTGCCAGCGTGGGGCAAGACAGGGAAATTAACTATGGCTACACCTTC.